Listed here are 6 T cell receptor beta chains from one sample, sequenced in a study of T cell clones after liver transplantation. Clones were sequenced by immunoSEQ multiplex PCR, and TCRdb holds only the in-frame ones, with some missing. The sample shows tens of thousands of clones, around four fifths of them seen only once. The source was CD4+ T cells from blood, collected at the 22-month timepoint. These receptors all stem from a human patient who received a liver transplant. Some of the T cells may derive from the graft donor.

This sequence joins TRBV7-7 and TRBJ2-1; 9 nucleotides match TRBD2. Germline V gene data show CDR1 as SSHAT and CDR2 as FNYEAQ (reference sequence). The CDR3 covers 18 residues. The V gene end was trimmed by 1 base and the J gene end by 5 bases; junction bases not matched to a gene: 12. The CDR3: CASSLGIAGVKVNNEQFF. The CDR3, as DNA: TGTGCCAGCAGCTTAGGCATAGCGGGGGTTAAGGTGAACAATGAGCAGTTCTTC.

V usage is TRBV7-2 and J usage is TRBJ2-3; TRBD2 matches 16 bases. From germline, CDR1 is SGHTA and CDR2 FQGNSA. This CDR3 region has 17 residues. J lost 5 bases, V lost 2 bases, and 4 bases had no gene match. DNA for the CDR3: TGTGCCAGCAGCTTAATTGGGACTAGCGGGAGGGAAGATACGCAGTATTTT. As protein: CASSLIGTSGREDTQYF.

This clone was counted only a few times. J is TRBJ2-7 and V is TRBV27; D is tentatively TRBD1 or TRBD2 (5 bases each). There are 14 residues in the CDR3. Germline V gene data show CDR1 as MNHEY and CDR2 as SMNVEV (reference sequence). V was cut by 5 bases and J by 4 bases, with 15 bases left in between. As DNA, the CDR3 is TGTGCCAGCAGTCCGACGGGGCCACCTTACGAGCAGTACTTC. This sequence encodes CASSPTGPPYEQYF.

This sequence joins TRBV9 and TRBJ2-3, with 9 bases identical to TRBD2. V shed 0 bases and J 4 bases; nucleotides not matched to a gene: 12. This CDR3 spans 18 amino acids. Germline loops: CDR1 SGDLS, CDR2 YYNGEE. Here the CDR3 DNA reads TGTGCCAGCAGCGTAGAGGGGAGGATGGGACTAGCTTCAGATACGCAGTATTTT. This gives the protein CASSVEGRMGLASDTQYF.

This clone was seen a few times. This chain joins TRBV5-6 and TRBJ2-1; 8 bases match TRBD1. CDR1 and CDR2 from the germline V gene are SGHDT and YYEEEE. Trimming at V came to 2 bases and at J to 6 bases, leaving 4 bases not matched to a gene. The CDR3 totals 14 residues. CDR3: CASSFWTGINEQFF. The CDR3 nucleotides are TGTGCCAGCAGCTTTTGGACAGGGATCAATGAGCAGTTCTTC. Full variable domain (missing parts from reference TRBV5-6 and TRBJ2-1): DAGVTQSPTHLIKTRGQQVTLRCSPKSGHDTVSWYQQALGQGPQFIFQYYEEEERQRGNFPDRFSGHQFPNYSSELNVNALLLGDSALYLCASSFWTGINEQFFGPGTRLTVL.

The chain employs TRBV29-1 and TRBJ2-3; the D is unclear. Germline assignment: CDR1 SQVTM and CDR2 ANQGSEA. V was cut by 0 bases and J by 0 bases, with 4 bases left in between. The CDR3 loop spans 13 amino acids. CDR3 sequence: CSVEEGSTDTQYF. The CDR3 bases are TGCAGCGTTGAAGAGGGGAGCACAGATACGCAGTATTTT.